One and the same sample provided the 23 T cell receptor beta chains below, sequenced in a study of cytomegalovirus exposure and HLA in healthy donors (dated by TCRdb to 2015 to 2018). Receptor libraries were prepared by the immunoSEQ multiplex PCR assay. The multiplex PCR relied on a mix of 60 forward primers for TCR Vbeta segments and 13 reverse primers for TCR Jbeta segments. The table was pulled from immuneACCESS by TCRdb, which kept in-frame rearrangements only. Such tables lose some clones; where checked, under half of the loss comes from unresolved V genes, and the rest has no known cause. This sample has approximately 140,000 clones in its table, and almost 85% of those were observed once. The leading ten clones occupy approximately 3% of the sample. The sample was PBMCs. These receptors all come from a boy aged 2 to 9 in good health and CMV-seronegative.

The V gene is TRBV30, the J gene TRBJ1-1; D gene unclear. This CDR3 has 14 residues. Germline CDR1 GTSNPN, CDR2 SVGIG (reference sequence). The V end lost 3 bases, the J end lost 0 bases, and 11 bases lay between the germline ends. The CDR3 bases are TGTGCCTGGAGGAACAGCTTCATGAACACTGAAGCTTTCTTT. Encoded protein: CAWRNSFMNTEAFF.

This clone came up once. CDR3 coding DNA: TGTGCCAGCAGCTCCCCGGGGGTGGGCACTGAAGCTTTCTTT. It codes for CASSSPGVGTEAFF. The chain employs TRBV7-8 and TRBJ1-1, with D maybe TRBD1 (5 bases). This CDR3 is 14 amino acids long. In germline, CDR1 is SGHVS, CDR2 FQNEAQ. The V end lost 4 bases, the J end lost 4 bases, and 13 bases lay between the germline ends.

CDR3 residues: CASSEEGQGVWETQYF. In nucleotides, the CDR3 is TGTGCCAGCAGTGAGGAGGGACAGGGGGTTTGGGAGACCCAGTACTTC. The chain employs TRBV6-1 and TRBJ2-5; TRBD1 matches 11 bases. Germline-derived CDR1 and CDR2 are MNHNS and SASEGT. This CDR3 has 16 amino acids. V was pared by 3 bases and J by 5 bases, with 8 bases of the junction left unmatched.

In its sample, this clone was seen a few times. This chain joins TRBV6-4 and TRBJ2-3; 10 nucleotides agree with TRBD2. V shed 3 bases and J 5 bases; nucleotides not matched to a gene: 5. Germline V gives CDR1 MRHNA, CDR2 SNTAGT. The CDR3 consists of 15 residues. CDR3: CASSDLAGVGDTQYF. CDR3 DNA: TGTGCCAGCAGTGATCTAGCGGGGGTAGGAGATACGCAGTATTTT.

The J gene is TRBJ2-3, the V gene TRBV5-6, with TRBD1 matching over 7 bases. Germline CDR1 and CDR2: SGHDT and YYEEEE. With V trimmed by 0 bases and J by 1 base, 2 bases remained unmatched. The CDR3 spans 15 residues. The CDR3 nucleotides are TGTGCCAGCAGCTTGGGAACAGGGGGCACAGATACGCAGTATTTT. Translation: CASSLGTGGTDTQYF.

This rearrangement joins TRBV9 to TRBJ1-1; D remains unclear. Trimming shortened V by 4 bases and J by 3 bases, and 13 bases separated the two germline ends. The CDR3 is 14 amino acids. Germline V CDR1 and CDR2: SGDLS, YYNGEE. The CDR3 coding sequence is TGTGCCAGCAGCCCCGAGTGGGAGGACACTGAAGCTTTCTTT. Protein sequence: CASSPEWEDTEAFF.

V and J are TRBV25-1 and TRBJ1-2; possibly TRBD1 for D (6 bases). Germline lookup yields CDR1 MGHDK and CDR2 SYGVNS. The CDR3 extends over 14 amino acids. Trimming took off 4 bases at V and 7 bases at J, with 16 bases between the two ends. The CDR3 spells CASSGLTGIGGYTF. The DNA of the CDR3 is TGTGCCAGCAGTGGACTGACAGGAATTGGTGGCTACACCTTC.

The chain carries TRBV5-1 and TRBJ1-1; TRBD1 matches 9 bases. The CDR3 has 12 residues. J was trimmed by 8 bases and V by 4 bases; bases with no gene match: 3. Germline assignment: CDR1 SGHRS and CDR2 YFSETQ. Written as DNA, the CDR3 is TGCGCCAGCAGCCAGGACAGGGGCGAAGCTTTCTTT. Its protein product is CASSQDRGEAFF.

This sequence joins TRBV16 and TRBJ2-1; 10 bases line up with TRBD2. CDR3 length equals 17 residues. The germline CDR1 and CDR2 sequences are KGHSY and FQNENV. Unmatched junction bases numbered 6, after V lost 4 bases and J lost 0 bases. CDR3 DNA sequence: TGTGCCAGCAGCCTAGCGGGGGGAGCGAGCTCCTACAATGAGCAGTTCTTC. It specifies CASSLAGGASSYNEQFF.

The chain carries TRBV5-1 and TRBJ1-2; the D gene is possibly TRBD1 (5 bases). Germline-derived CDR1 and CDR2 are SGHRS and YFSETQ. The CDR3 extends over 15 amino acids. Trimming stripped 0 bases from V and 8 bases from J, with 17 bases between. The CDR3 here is CASSLDTGFVDGYTF. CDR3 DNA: TGCGCCAGCAGCTTGGATACAGGATTCGTGGACGGCTACACCTTC.

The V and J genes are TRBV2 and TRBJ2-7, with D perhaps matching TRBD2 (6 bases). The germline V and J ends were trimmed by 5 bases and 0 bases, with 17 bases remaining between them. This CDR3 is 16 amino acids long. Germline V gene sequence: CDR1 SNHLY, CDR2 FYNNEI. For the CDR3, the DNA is TGTGCCAGCAGTTGGGACTCAACAATCGGCTCCTACGAGCAGTACGTC. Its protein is CASSWDSTIGSYEQYV.

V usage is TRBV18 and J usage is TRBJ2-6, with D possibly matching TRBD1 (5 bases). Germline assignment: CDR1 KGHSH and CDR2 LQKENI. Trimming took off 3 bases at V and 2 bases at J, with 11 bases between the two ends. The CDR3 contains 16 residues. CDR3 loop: CASSPRTPPGANVLTF. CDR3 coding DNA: TGTGCCAGCTCACCGAGGACACCCCCTGGGGCCAACGTCCTGACTTTC.

The CDR3 nucleotides read TGTGCCACCAGCATTGGACAGGGGCGACAGCCCCAGCATTTT. The encoded protein is CATSIGQGRQPQHF. The chain links TRBV15 to TRBJ1-5; TRBD1 agrees at 9 bases. V lost 4 bases and J lost 7; bases outside the gene matches: 5. Germline lookup yields CDR1 LNHNV and CDR2 YYDKDF (reference sequence). The CDR3 has 14 residues.

The CDR3 here is CASSPYPDGGRITDTQYF. CDR3 sequence (DNA): TGTGCCAGCAGCCCGTACCCCGATGGCGGGAGGATAACAGATACGCAGTATTTT. This chain links TRBV11-2 with TRBJ2-3; 8 nucleotides line up with TRBD2. V lost 5 bases, J lost 3 bases, and 16 bases stayed unmatched. The CDR3 has 18 amino acids. Germline V gene data show CDR1 as SGHAT and CDR2 as FQNNGV.

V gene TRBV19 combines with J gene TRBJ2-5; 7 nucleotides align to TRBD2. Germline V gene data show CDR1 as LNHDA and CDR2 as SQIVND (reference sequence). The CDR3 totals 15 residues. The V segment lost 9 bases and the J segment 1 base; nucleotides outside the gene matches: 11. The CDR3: CASAPGGGIQETQYF. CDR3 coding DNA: TGTGCCAGCGCTCCCGGCGGGGGAATCCAAGAGACCCAGTACTTC.

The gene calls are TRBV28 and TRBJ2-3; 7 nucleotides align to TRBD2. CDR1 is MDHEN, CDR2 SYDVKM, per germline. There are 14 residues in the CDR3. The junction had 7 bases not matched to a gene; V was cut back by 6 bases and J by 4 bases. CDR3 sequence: CASRGGRDSDTQYF. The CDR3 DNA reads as TGTGCCAGCAGGGGCGGGAGAGACTCAGATACGCAGTATTTT.

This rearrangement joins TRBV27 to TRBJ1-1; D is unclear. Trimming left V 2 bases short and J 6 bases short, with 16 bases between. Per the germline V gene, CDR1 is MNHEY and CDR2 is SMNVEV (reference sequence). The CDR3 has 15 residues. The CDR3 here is CASSLVGGRRAEAFF. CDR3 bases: TGTGCCAGCAGTTTAGTGGGAGGGCGAAGGGCTGAAGCTTTCTTT.

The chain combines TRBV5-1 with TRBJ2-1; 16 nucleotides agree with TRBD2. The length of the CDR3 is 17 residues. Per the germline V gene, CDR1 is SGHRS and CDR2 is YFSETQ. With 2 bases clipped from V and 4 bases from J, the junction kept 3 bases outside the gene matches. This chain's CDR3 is CASSLQGLAGGYNEQFF. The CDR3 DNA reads TGCGCCAGCAGCTTACAGGGACTAGCGGGGGGGTACAATGAGCAGTTCTTC.

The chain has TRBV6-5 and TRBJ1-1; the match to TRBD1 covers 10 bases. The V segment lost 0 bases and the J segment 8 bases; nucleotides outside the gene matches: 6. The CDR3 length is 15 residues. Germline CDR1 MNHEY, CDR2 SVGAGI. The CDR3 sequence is CASSYSTGGAFEAFF. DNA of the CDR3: TGTGCCAGCAGTTACTCGACAGGGGGCGCCTTCGAAGCTTTCTTT.

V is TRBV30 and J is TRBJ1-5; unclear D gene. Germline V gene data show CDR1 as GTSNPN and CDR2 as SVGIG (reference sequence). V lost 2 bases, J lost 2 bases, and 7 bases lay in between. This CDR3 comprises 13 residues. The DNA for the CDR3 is TGTGCCTGGAGTCCTAGTGGCAATCAGCCCCAGCATTTT. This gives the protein CAWSPSGNQPQHF.

CDR3: CASSSPLRNQPQHF. CDR3 in DNA: TGTGCCAGCAGTTCCCCCCTACGCAATCAGCCCCAGCATTTT. The chain is built from TRBV27 and TRBJ1-5; D unclear. This CDR3 has 14 residues. Trimming cost V 4 bases and J 2 bases, with 9 bases left between them. Germline CDR1 and CDR2: MNHEY and SMNVEV (reference sequence).

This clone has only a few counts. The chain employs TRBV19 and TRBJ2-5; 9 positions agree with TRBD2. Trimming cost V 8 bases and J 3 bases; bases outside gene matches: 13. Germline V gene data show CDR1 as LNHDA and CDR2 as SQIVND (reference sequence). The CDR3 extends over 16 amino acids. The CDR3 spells CASRKGLAGEEETQYF. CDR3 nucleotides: TGTGCCAGTCGTAAGGGACTAGCAGGCGAGGAAGAGACCCAGTACTTC.

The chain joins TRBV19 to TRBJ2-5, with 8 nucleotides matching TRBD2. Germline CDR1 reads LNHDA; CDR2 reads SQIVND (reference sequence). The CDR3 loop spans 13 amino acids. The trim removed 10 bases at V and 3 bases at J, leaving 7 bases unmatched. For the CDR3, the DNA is TGTGCCATAGGGTGGCGGGAGGAAGAGACCCAGTACTTC. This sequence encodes CAIGWREEETQYF.